This T cell receptor beta chain was observed in a study of T cells after yellow fever vaccination. This clonotype was observed many times. A single record per CDR3 protein comes from TCRdb applying MiXCR to the 5' RACE reads. The sample yields about 580,000 distinct CDR3 sequences, less than 20% seen once. CDR3 length: 13 amino acids. The germline V gene encodes CDR1 SNHLY and CDR2 FYNNEI. V was cut by 6 bases and J by 0 bases, with 6 bases left in between. The sequence derives from a man in his late teens or twenties who received the YFV17D yellow fever vaccine. The sample was PBMCs, taken 5 to 6 days after the first yellow fever vaccination. The V and J genes are TRBV2 and TRBJ2-1, with D possibly being TRBD1 (5 bases). The CDR3, as DNA: TGTGCCAGCAGAGGGGACTCCTACAATGAGCAGTTCTTC. As protein: CASRGDSYNEQFF.